This TCR beta chain was obtained from a study of shared clonotypes between healthy human individuals. The study, taken as a whole, reports: Rarefaction revealed incomplete sorted-subset sequencing despite large depth. Relative to clonotypes present in all four donors, those not shared had lower generation probabilities. In four donors, roughly 5.2% of naive CD4 clonotypes appeared in common.

In the case of this clone: The target antigen is unknown.

The CDR3 sequence is 14 residues long. Germline CDR1 reads MDHEN; CDR2 reads SYDVKM. V lost 6 bases and J lost 8, with 16 bases in between. Naivety among CD8 cells was defined by CD45RO negativity and positive CCR7 selection, thereby excluding terminally differentiated effector memory CD45RA+ cells. Researchers ran the assay at a deep level. Clones were read by immunoSEQ multiplex PCR, and TCRdb kept only the in-frame ones, dropping some. The table has over 2,000,000 clones, 80% to 95% seen once. The sample consisted of naive CD8+ T cells from PBMCs. The TCR comes from a man aged 18 to 35 in good health. Some clones in this sample may be carry-over from other donors' samples. The J gene is TRBJ2-2, the V gene TRBV28; D is uncertain. The chain's CDR3 is CASSTLFLRGELFF. CDR3 nucleotide sequence: TGTGCCAGCAGCACACTTTTTTTAAGGGGGGAGCTGTTTTTT.